Listed below are T cell receptor beta chains from one sample, sequenced in a study of human T cells and chemical hapten exposure. Via MiXCR, TCRdb re-called the RACE reads, giving one row per CDR3 protein. Of 62,000 or so distinct CDR3 sequences in the sample, approximately 11% are singletons; the top ten hold approximately 5%. Sequenced here: whole blood, sampled in connection with sensitization to the hapten diphenylcyclopropenone (DPC). Receptors were obtained from a woman between 50 and 59 years old with alopecia areata. Some clones in this sample may be carry-over from other donors' samples. The CDR3 runs from the conserved cysteine through the conserved F or W. The D gene is left open where the match is weak. Where a row states a size, it is once, few, many or the class of an expanded clone; other rows omit it.

abundance	j_gene	d_gene	len	v_gene	CDR3aa	CDR3nt
many	TRBJ2-1	TRBD2	15	TRBV5-1	CASSPGGTSSPEQFF	TGCGCCAGCAGCCCCGGCGGGACTAGCTCGCCTGAGCAGTTCTTC
many	TRBJ2-3	TRBD2	15	TRBV10-1	CASSRTSGRADTQYF	TGCGCCAGCAGCAGGACTAGCGGGAGGGCGGATACGCAGTATTTT
once	TRBJ1-2	.	13	TRBV27	CASSPVGAYGYTF	TGTGCCAGCAGCCCCGTGGGGGCGTATGGCTACACCTTC
.	TRBJ2-7	.	12	TRBV28	CASSDNDPRQYF	TGTGCCAGCAGCGATAACGACCCGCGGCAGTACTTC
few	TRBJ2-7	.	14	TRBV27	CASSWPGTSYEQYF	TGTGCCAGCAGTTGGCCAGGCACCTCCTACGAGCAGTACTTC
many	TRBJ1-2	TRBD1	16	TRBV18	CASSPLDRVTNYGYTF	TGTGCCAGCTCACCCCTCGACAGGGTCACTAACTATGGCTACACCTTC
.	TRBJ1-1	.	17	TRBV7-2	CASSRAGAGGMNTEAFF	TGTGCCAGCAGCCGGGCAGGGGCCGGGGGAATGAACACTGAAGCTTTCTTT
many	TRBJ2-3	.	10	TRBV20-1	CSADGVTQYF	TGCAGTGCCGACGGGGTCACGCAGTATTTT
many	TRBJ1-1	.	16	TRBV20-1	CSARDSGDLMNTEAFF	TGCAGTGCTAGAGATTCGGGGGATTTGATGAACACTGAAGCTTTCTTT
many	TRBJ2-5	.	14	TRBV20-1	CSARDSGTQETQYF	TGCAGTGCTAGGGATTCCGGGACCCAAGAGACCCAGTACTTC
many	TRBJ2-1	.	12	TRBV9	CASSVTGSEQFF	TGTGCCAGCAGCGTAACGGGCTCTGAGCAGTTCTTC
.	TRBJ1-4	.	17	TRBV3-1	CASNQPLSGKDNEKLFF	TGTGCCAGCAACCAACCCCTCTCGGGGAAGGATAATGAAAAACTGTTTTTT
many	TRBJ2-3	.	16	TRBV12-3/TRBV12-4	CASSKGPGLGLDTQYF	TGTGCCAGCAGCAAGGGACCGGGACTGGGGCTTGATACGCAGTATTTT
.	TRBJ2-3	TRBD1	15	TRBV7-9	CASSLEGGGTDTQYF	TGTGCCAGCAGCTTAGAAGGGGGCGGCACAGATACGCAGTATTTT
.	TRBJ2-7	.	13	TRBV11-2	CASSSRALGEQYF	TGTGCCAGCAGCTCACGGGCTTTGGGAGAGCAGTACTTC
many	TRBJ2-7	TRBD2	13	TRBV19	CASSPGTTMEQYF	TGTGCCAGTAGTCCGGGGACTACCATGGAGCAGTACTTC
.	TRBJ2-1	.	13	TRBV28	CASGRVSPNEQFF	TGTGCCTCGGGAAGGGTATCCCCAAATGAGCAGTTCTTC
many	TRBJ2-1	.	12	TRBV18	CASSPENNEQFF	TGTGCCAGCTCACCGGAAAACAATGAGCAGTTCTTC
many	TRBJ1-6	.	13	TRBV4-3	CASSQPSGSPLHF	TGCGCCAGCAGCCAGCCCAGTGGATCACCCCTCCACTTT
few	TRBJ1-1	TRBD1	12	TRBV29-1	CSGTGTGTEAFF	TGCAGCGGAACCGGGACAGGGACTGAAGCTTTCTTT
.	TRBJ2-3	.	15	TRBV7-2	CASSLIGPSTDTQYF	TGTGCCAGCAGCTTAATAGGGCCCAGCACAGATACGCAGTATTTT
many	TRBJ2-7	TRBD2	16	TRBV7-2	CASSLVGTSGYYEQYF	TGTGCCAGCAGCTTAGTCGGGACTAGCGGTTACTACGAGCAGTACTTC
few	TRBJ2-2	.	13	TRBV7-9	CASSAPVTGELFF	TGTGCCAGCAGCGCCCCCGTAACCGGGGAGCTGTTTTTT
.	TRBJ1-2	TRBD1	13	TRBV6-5	CASRGDSLYGYTF	TGTGCCAGCAGGGGGGACAGTCTCTATGGCTACACCTTC
.	TRBJ1-2	.	13	TRBV7-6	CASSLGGSYGYTF	TGTGCCAGCAGCTTAGGAGGTTCCTATGGCTACACCTTC
few	TRBJ2-1	.	11	TRBV12-3/TRBV12-4	CASSFNNEQFF	TGTGCCAGCAGTTTCAACAATGAGCAGTTCTTC
many	TRBJ1-5	.	15	TRBV28	CASSSGAYSNQPQHF	TGTGCCAGCAGTTCCGGGGCCTATAGCAATCAGCCCCAGCATTTT
many	TRBJ2-5	.	16	TRBV2	CASSEDQGAVQETQYF	TGTGCCAGCAGTGAGGATCAGGGAGCAGTCCAAGAGACCCAGTACTTC
few	TRBJ1-3	.	15	TRBV4-1	CASSQGWGNRNTIYF	TGCGCCAGCAGCCAAGGATGGGGGAATAGAAACACCATATATTTT